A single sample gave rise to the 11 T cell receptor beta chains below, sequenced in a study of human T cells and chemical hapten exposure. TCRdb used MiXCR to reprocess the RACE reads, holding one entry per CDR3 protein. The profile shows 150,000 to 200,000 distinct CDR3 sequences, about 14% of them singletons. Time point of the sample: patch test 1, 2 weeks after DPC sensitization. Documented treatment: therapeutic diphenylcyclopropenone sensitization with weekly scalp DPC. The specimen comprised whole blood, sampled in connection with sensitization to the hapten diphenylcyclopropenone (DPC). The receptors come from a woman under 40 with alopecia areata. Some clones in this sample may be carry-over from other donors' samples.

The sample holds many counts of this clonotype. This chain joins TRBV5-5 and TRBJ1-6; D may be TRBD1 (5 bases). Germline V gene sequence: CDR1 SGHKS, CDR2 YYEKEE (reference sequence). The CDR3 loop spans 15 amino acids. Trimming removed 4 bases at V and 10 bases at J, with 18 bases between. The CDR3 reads CASSPSPQGSSPLHF. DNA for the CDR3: TGTGCCAGCAGCCCTTCGCCCCAGGGTTCCTCACCCCTCCACTTT.

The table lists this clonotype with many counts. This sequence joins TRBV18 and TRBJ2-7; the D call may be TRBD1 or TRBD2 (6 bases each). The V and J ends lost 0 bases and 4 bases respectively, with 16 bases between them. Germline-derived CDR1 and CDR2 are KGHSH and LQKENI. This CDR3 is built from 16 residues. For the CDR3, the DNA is TGTGCCAGCTCACCACCTACAGGGAAGAGCGGGTACGAGCAGTACTTC. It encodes CASSPPTGKSGYEQYF.

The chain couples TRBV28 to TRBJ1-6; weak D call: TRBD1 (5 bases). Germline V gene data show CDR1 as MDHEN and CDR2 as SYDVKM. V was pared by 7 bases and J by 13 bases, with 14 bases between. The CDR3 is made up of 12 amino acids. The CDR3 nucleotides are TGTGCCAGCACCCTGCTTGGGACGCCCCTCCACTTT. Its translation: CASTLLGTPLHF.

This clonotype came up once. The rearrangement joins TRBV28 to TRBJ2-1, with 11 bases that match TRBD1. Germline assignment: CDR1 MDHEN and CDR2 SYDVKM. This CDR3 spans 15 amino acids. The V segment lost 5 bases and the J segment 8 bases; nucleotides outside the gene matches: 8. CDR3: CASSVSGQGAYEQFF. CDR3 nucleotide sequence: TGTGCCAGCAGTGTAAGCGGACAGGGGGCCTATGAGCAGTTCTTC.

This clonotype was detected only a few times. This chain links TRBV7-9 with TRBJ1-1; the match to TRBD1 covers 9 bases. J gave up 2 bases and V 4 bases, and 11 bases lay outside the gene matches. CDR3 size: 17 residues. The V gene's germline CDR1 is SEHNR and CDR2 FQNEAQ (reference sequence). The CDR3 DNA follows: TGTGCCAGCAGCTCCCCACAGGGGGCAGGCATCAACACTGAAGCTTTCTTT. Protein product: CASSSPQGAGINTEAFF. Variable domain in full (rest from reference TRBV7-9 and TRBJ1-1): DTGVSQNPRHKITKRGQNVTFRCDPISEHNRLYWYRQTLGQGPEFLTYFQNEAQLEKSRLLSDRFSAERPKGSFSTLEIQRTEQGDSAMYLCASSSPQGAGINTEAFFGQGTRLTVV.

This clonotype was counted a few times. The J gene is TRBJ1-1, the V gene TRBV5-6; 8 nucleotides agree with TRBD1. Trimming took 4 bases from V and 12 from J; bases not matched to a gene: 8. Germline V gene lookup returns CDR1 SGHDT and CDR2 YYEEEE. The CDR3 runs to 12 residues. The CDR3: CASSRGQGGTFF. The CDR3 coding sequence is TGTGCCAGCAGCCGAGGACAGGGTGGAACTTTCTTT.

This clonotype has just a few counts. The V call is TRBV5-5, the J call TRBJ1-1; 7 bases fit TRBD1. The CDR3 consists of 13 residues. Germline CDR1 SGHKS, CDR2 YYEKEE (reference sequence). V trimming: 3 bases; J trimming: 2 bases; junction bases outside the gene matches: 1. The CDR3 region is CASSWDSNTEAFF. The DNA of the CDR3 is TGTGCCAGCAGCTGGGACAGTAACACTGAAGCTTTCTTT.

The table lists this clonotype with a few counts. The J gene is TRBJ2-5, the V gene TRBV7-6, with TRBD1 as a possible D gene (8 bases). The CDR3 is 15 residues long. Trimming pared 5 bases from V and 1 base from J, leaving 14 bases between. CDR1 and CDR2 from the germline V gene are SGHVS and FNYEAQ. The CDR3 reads CASSRGDRSQETQYF. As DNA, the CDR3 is TGTGCCAGCAGCCGGGGGGACAGGTCCCAAGAGACCCAGTACTTC.

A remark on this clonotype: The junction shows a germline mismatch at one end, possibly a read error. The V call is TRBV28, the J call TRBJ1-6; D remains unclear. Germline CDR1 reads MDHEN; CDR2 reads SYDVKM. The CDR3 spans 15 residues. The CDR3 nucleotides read TGTGCCAGCAACTCCCCCCCGCAGAACTTTTCACCCCCCCACTTT. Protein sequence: CASNSPPQNFSPPHF.

As DNA, the CDR3 is TGCGCCAGCAGATTAGCGGGAGTTGGCTACGAGCAGTACTTC. Amino acids: CASRLAGVGYEQYF. The rearrangement joins TRBV10-2 to TRBJ2-7; TRBD2 agrees at 9 bases. Germline V gene sequence: CDR1 WSHSY, CDR2 SAAADI. The CDR3 has 14 amino acids. V lost 6 bases to trimming and J lost 3 bases; unmatched junction nucleotides: 6.

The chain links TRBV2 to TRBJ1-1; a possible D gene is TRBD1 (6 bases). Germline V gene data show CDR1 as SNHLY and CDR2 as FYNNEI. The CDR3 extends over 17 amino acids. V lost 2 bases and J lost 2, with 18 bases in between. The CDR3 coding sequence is TGTGCCAGCAGTGAACAACCCGCAGGGGTCCGTAACACTGAAGCTTTCTTT. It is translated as CASSEQPAGVRNTEAFF.